This TCR beta chain was retrieved from a study of T cells expressing NK-cell markers. General study findings and limits: Topping the CD3+CD56-NKG2C+ fraction as well were these clonotypes, in several donors.

Note on this clonotype: The target antigen is unknown.

The CDR3 length is 15 residues. The germline V gene encodes CDR1 MDHEN and CDR2 SYDVKM. TCRdb re-called the 5' RACE reads and gives one entry per CDR3 protein, without DNA. The sample is made up of some 600,000 distinct CDR3 sequences, and the top ten hold approximately 4% of it. The clonotype comes from a man between 18 and 35 years old in good health. V is TRBV28 and J is TRBJ1-4. Material: blood T cells: a sorted CD56 or NKG2C T cell subset, CD4+ or CD8+ T cells, or bulk PBMC T cells (not recorded which). CDR3 protein: CASSRLTRVEEKLFF.